This TCR beta chain was found in a study of blood T cell repertoires in COVID-19. Study background: Sites in the United States, Italy and Spain provided acute and convalescent COVID-19 samples.

Authors' methods: Nucleated cell counts were estimated from reference gene primer amplification. Profiling relied on immunoSEQ multiplex PCR, and the TCRdb table lists in-frame clones only, not all of them. Clone size and V and J calls were adopted from that table, with D and trimming inferred from the DNA. This sample has 21,000 or so clones, with 86% found just once. Source material: peripheral blood. The origin of this receptor is a man aged 45-65 years with active COVID-19.

The CDR3 loop reads CASSHFPGQGNSPLHF. The CDR3, as DNA: TGTGCCAGCAGCCATTTCCCGGGACAGGGAAATTCACCCCTCCACTTT. The V call is TRBV3-1 (or the pseudogene TRBV3-2), the J call TRBJ1-6; 9 bases map to TRBD1. The CDR3 consists of 16 residues. J lost 7 bases, V lost 3 bases, and 7 bases had no gene match. The germline CDR1 and CDR2 sequences are LGHDT and YNNKEL (reference sequence).